The 10 T cell receptor beta chains below come from one sample, sequenced in a study of blood T cell repertoires in COVID-19. Sequencing used immunoSEQ multiplex PCR; TCRdb keeps in-frame clones, though not all of them. The sample records a few hundred thousand clones, less than 95% being singletons. Sequencing was done on a sample of PBMCs or T cells enriched from blood (not recorded which). These receptors were taken from a young man who had recovered from COVID-19.

This clone has more than one count but fewer than ten. The chain recombines TRBV7-3 with TRBJ2-1; maybe TRBD2 (5 bases). Germline V gene sequence: CDR1 SGHTA, CDR2 FQGTGA. V lost 5 bases to trimming and J lost 9 bases, with 17 bases between them. This CDR3 comprises 14 residues. CDR3 DNA sequence: TGTGCCAGCAGCACCGGGGAGCGTCGGGGTGAGCAGTTCTTC. Translation gives CASSTGERRGEQFF.

The chain recombines TRBV18 with TRBJ1-1; possibly TRBD1 for D (6 bases). Trimming stripped 4 bases from V and 0 bases from J, with 21 bases between. CDR3 length equals 18 residues. Germline CDR1 KGHSH, CDR2 LQKENI. CDR3 DNA sequence: TGTGCCAGCTCACTCCGGACCCAGGGGTCATACCTGAACACTGAAGCTTTCTTT. Translating it yields CASSLRTQGSYLNTEAFF.

V usage is TRBV14 and J usage is TRBJ1-1; a possible D gene is TRBD1 (5 bases). The CDR3 runs to 15 residues. Between the trimmed V and J ends, which lost 5 bases and 5 bases, there was a span of 18 bases. The germline gives CDR1 SGHDN, CDR2 FVKESK. The CDR3 is CASSTHWGMGTEAFF. For the CDR3, the DNA is TGTGCCAGCAGCACGCATTGGGGCATGGGAACTGAAGCTTTCTTT.

This chain links TRBV19 with TRBJ1-6; D not resolved. V shed 5 bases and J shed 5 bases, with 4 bases lying between them. The CDR3 is made up of 12 amino acids. The V gene's germline CDR1 is LNHDA and CDR2 SQIVND (reference sequence). The CDR3 DNA reads TGTGCCAGTAGTGAGAATAATTCACCCCTCCACTTT. Residues: CASSENNSPLHF.

J is TRBJ2-1 and V is TRBV7-2; the D gene is possibly TRBD2 (6 bases). The length of the CDR3 is 15 residues. Trimming took 5 bases from V and 0 from J, leaving 11 bases between them. Looked up from germline, CDR1 is SGHTA and CDR2 is FQGNSA. The chain's CDR3 is CASSLTRGSYNEQFF. CDR3 DNA sequence: TGTGCCAGCAGCCTGACTAGGGGCTCCTACAATGAGCAGTTCTTC.

The chain couples TRBV5-4 to TRBJ1-1; 9 bases are a match to TRBD1. V shed 4 bases and J 11 bases; nucleotides not matched to a gene: 15. Germline CDR1 SGHNT, CDR2 YYREEE (reference sequence). This CDR3 has 15 amino acids. In DNA form, the CDR3 reads TGTGCCAGCAGCCCTTTTGGACAGGGGCCTAGGGAGGCTTTCTTT. Amino acid sequence: CASSPFGQGPREAFF.

The sample holds one count of this clone. The CDR3 loop is CSVEENGLAGVSADTQYF. In nucleotides, the CDR3 is TGCAGCGTTGAAGAAAACGGACTAGCGGGAGTTTCCGCAGATACGCAGTATTTT. The chain recombines TRBV29-1 with TRBJ2-3; 13 bases are shared with TRBD2. The germline V gene encodes CDR1 SQVTM and CDR2 ANQGSEA. Trimming removed 0 bases from V and 4 bases from J; junction bases left unmatched: 10. The CDR3 is made up of 18 amino acids.

CDR3 loop: CASSASGSGYEQYF. DNA for the CDR3: TGTGCCAGCAGTGCTAGCGGGAGCGGCTACGAGCAGTACTTC. V is TRBV27 and J is TRBJ2-7, with 10 bases aligning to TRBD2. Per germline, CDR1 MNHEY and CDR2 SMNVEV (reference sequence). With V trimmed by 5 bases and J by 3 bases, 4 bases remained unmatched. The CDR3 extends over 14 amino acids.

V gene TRBV9 combines with J gene TRBJ1-5; 7 bases are a match to TRBD1. Germline V gene sequence: CDR1 SGDLS, CDR2 YYNGEE. CDR3 length: 15 residues. V lost 4 bases and J lost 3; bases outside the gene matches: 7. CDR3 in amino acids: CASSLYGTDNQPQHF. In DNA form, the CDR3 reads TGTGCCAGCAGCTTATACGGGACAGACAATCAGCCCCAGCATTTT.

This clone was counted between two and nine times. This rearrangement joins TRBV18 to TRBJ1-4, with TRBD1 as a possible D gene (6 bases). Trimming took 7 bases from V and 8 from J, leaving 14 bases between them. The CDR3 spans 13 residues. Looked up from germline, CDR1 is KGHSH and CDR2 is LQKENI. The CDR3 sequence is CASYQGTAEKLFF. The CDR3 bases are TGTGCCAGCTACCAGGGGACGGCGGAAAAACTGTTTTTT.